The clone carrying this T cell receptor (beta chain) has only one observation. These data come from a study of radiotherapy plus CTLA-4 blockade in lung cancer. The CDR3 length is 11 residues. The ends were cut back, 6 bases at V and 4 bases at J, with 6 bases in the middle. Germline loops: CDR1 MNHEY, CDR2 SVGAGI. Patients had chemo-refractory metastatic non-small-cell lung cancer and received focal radiation plus CTLA-4 blockade that used ipilimumab. Sequencing used immunoSEQ multiplex PCR; TCRdb keeps in-frame clones, though not all of them. The sample records 90,000 or so clones, under 90% being singletons.

This rearrangement joins TRBV6-5 to TRBJ1-2; D gene uncertain. The starting material was peripheral blood, obtained from a patient treated with radiotherapy plus ipilimumab. This TCR was recovered from a human donor with non-small cell lung cancer who had stable disease on radiotherapy plus ipilimumab. The CDR3 nucleotides read TGTGCCAGCAGCTCCCTCTATGGCTACACCTTC. Translation: CASSSLYGYTF.